The 27 T cell receptor beta chains below all came from one sample that was sequenced in a study of cytomegalovirus exposure and HLA in healthy donors. Both 60 Vbeta primers and 13 Jbeta primers went into the PCR. Using immunoSEQ multiplex PCR, the repertoire was profiled, and TCRdb retains in-frame clones only, with some absent. The sample includes 150,000 to 200,000 clones, roughly an eighth of them seen just once. The sequenced sample was PBMCs. These receptors all come from a man aged 50-59 years in good health and CMV-seropositive.

The V call is TRBV11-1, the J call TRBJ1-1; D is uncertain. V lost 3 bases and J lost 7, with 12 bases in between. The CDR3 covers 13 residues. Per germline, CDR1 SGHAT and CDR2 FQDESV (reference sequence). CDR3 region: CASSFGGSNEAFF. Here the CDR3 DNA reads TGTGCCAGCAGCTTTGGCGGGTCTAATGAAGCTTTCTTT.

The chain links TRBV7-6 to TRBJ1-1, with D tentatively TRBD1 (6 bases). The CDR3 has 13 amino acids. V dropped 6 bases and J dropped 1 base, with 9 bases sitting between them. Germline CDR1 reads SGHVS; CDR2 reads FNYEAQ. For the CDR3, the DNA is TGTGCCAGCAGATCGGACAGGAACACTGAAGCTTTCTTT. Translating gives CASRSDRNTEAFF.

The gene calls are TRBV5-8 and TRBJ1-2, with a possible D match to TRBD1 (6 bases). Germline values: CDR1 SGHTS, CDR2 YDEGEE. Deletions cut 3 bases from V and 4 bases from J, with 13 bases between. This CDR3 contains 14 residues. The CDR3 reads CASSSRQAIYGYTF. CDR3 sequence (DNA): TGTGCCAGCAGCTCACGACAGGCGATCTATGGCTACACCTTC.

V gene TRBV27 combines with J gene TRBJ1-2, with D unclear. CDR1 is MNHEY, CDR2 SMNVEV, per germline (reference sequence). The V end lost 8 bases, the J end lost 5 bases, and 18 bases lay between the germline ends. The CDR3 length is 14 residues. The CDR3 spells CASRKERNFYGYTF. The CDR3 DNA is TGTGCCAGCCGTAAAGAGCGGAATTTTTATGGCTACACCTTC.

This chain joins TRBV9 and TRBJ2-5; TRBD2 aligns across 10 bases. The CDR3 consists of 16 residues. CDR1 SGDLS and CDR2 YYNGEE come from the germline V gene. V shed 0 bases and J 5 bases; nucleotides not matched to a gene: 7. CDR3 region: CASSVAASGGRETQYF. The CDR3 DNA reads TGTGCCAGCAGCGTAGCGGCTAGCGGGGGCCGGGAGACCCAGTACTTC.

The rearrangement uses TRBV5-8 and TRBJ1-5, with TRBD1 matching 9 bases. The CDR3 is 15 residues long. The junction had 8 bases not matched to a gene; V was cut back by 1 base and J by 9 bases. Germline V gives CDR1 SGHTS, CDR2 YDEGEE. CDR3 amino acids: CASSLKGTGYGPQHF. The CDR3 region has the DNA TGTGCCAGCAGCTTGAAGGGGACAGGGTATGGGCCCCAGCATTTT.

This clone was seen a handful of times. This rearrangement joins TRBV7-3 to TRBJ2-3, with TRBD2 matching 8 bases. The CDR3 covers 16 residues. Germline CDR1 reads SGHTA; CDR2 reads FQGTGA. Losses at the gene ends were 3 bases for V and 6 bases for J; bases not matched to a gene: 11. Written as DNA, the CDR3 is TGTGCCAGCAGCTTCCGGGCGGGGGGTAGGGTCGATACGCAGTATTTT. As protein: CASSFRAGGRVDTQYF. The variable domain in full, completed from reference TRBV7-3 and TRBJ2-3, reads GAGVSQTPSNKVTEKGKYVELRCDPISGHTALYWYRQSLGQGPEFLIYFQGTGAADDSGLPNDRFFAVRPEGSVSTLKIQRTERGDSAVYLCASSFRAGGRVDTQYFGPGTRLTVL.

The chain has TRBV30 and TRBJ1-2; 7 bases align to TRBD1. CDR1 is GTSNPN and CDR2 is SVGIG in the germline V gene (reference sequence). The CDR3 has 14 residues. J gave up 4 bases and V 1 base, and 6 bases lay outside the gene matches. The CDR3 loop is CAWSARGRSYGYTF. In DNA, the CDR3 is TGTGCCTGGAGTGCTAGGGGGCGCAGCTATGGCTACACCTTC.

The chain is built from TRBV28 and TRBJ1-5; D is uncertain. This CDR3 comprises 13 residues. Germline V CDR1 and CDR2: MDHEN, SYDVKM. The V end was cut by 5 bases, the J end by 8 bases, with 13 bases between. Here the CDR3 reads CASSGIPYEPQHF. The DNA of the CDR3 is TGTGCCAGCAGTGGCATACCTTATGAGCCCCAGCATTTT.

This clone was recorded a few times. This rearrangement joins TRBV9 to TRBJ1-2, with no clear D. Germline loops: CDR1 SGDLS, CDR2 YYNGEE. Trimming left V 4 bases short and J 3 bases short, with 13 bases between. This CDR3 contains 14 residues. The chain's CDR3 is CASSFRITDYGYTF. As DNA, the CDR3 is TGTGCCAGCAGCTTCAGGATAACGGACTATGGCTACACCTTC.

The table lists this clone with a few counts. The rearrangement links TRBV6-5 to TRBJ2-2, with unresolved D. Germline V gives CDR1 MNHEY, CDR2 SVGAGI. This CDR3 is 12 amino acids long. Trimming removed 10 bases at V and 6 bases at J, with 12 bases between. CDR3 protein: CATRLQAGELFF. In DNA form, the CDR3 reads TGTGCCACTCGTCTCCAGGCCGGGGAGCTGTTTTTT.

This clone has a handful of counts. Here the CDR3 reads CASSPFPREWTEAFF. CDR3 coding DNA: TGCGCCAGCAGTCCCTTCCCCAGGGAATGGACTGAAGCTTTCTTT. The chain recombines TRBV10-1 with TRBJ1-1; perhaps TRBD1 as D (5 bases). There are 15 residues in the CDR3. Per germline, CDR1 WNHNN and CDR2 SYGVQD (reference sequence). Between the trimmed V and J ends, which lost 5 bases and 5 bases, there was a span of 18 bases.

This clone has just a few counts. The chain couples TRBV27 to TRBJ2-3; D is uncertain. Looked up from germline, CDR1 is MNHEY and CDR2 is SMNVEV (reference sequence). Trimming shortened V by 5 bases and J by 2 bases, and 11 bases separated the two germline ends. This CDR3 has 14 amino acids. For the CDR3, the DNA is TGTGCCAGCAGTATCTCGCGAATCACAGATACGCAGTATTTT. Its protein is CASSISRITDTQYF.

This clone has a handful of counts. The J gene is TRBJ1-5, the V gene TRBV29-1; 8 bases are a match to TRBD1. Germline V gene lookup returns CDR1 SQVTM and CDR2 ANQGSEA. The CDR3 runs to 13 residues. J was trimmed by 4 bases and V by 4 bases; bases with no gene match: 3. CDR3 in DNA: TGCAGCGTTGGGGGACAGGATAATCAGCCCCAGCATTTT. This gives the protein CSVGGQDNQPQHF. Together with reference TRBV29-1 and TRBJ1-5, the CDR3 gives the full variable domain: SAVISQKPSRDICQRGTSLTIQCQVDSQVTMMFWYRQQPGQSLTLIATANQGSEATYESGFVIDKFPISRPNLTFSTLTVSNMSPEDSSIYLCSVGGQDNQPQHFGDGTRLSIL.

The CDR3 sequence: CARSFGGGLGEETQYF. The CDR3 DNA sequence: TGTGCCAGAAGCTTCGGCGGGGGCCTGGGGGAAGAGACCCAGTACTTC. The chain uses TRBV7-5 and TRBJ2-5; whether TRBD2, the table's D call, matches the DNA was not checked. TRBV7-5 is a pseudogene. The CDR3 has 16 residues.

The rearrangement uses TRBV30 and TRBJ1-2; weak D call: TRBD1 (5 bases). The CDR3 totals 12 residues. Germline CDR1 and CDR2: GTSNPN and SVGIG (reference sequence). Between the trimmed V and J ends, which lost 2 bases and 4 bases, there was a span of 8 bases. This CDR3 reads CAWSPGLYGYTF. CDR3 nucleotide sequence: TGTGCCTGGAGTCCGGGACTCTATGGCTACACCTTC. Full variable domain (missing parts from reference TRBV30 and TRBJ1-2): SQTIHQWPATLVQPVGSPLSLECTVEGTSNPNLYWYRQAAGRGLQLLFYSVGIGQISSEVPQNLSASRPQDRQFILSSKKLLLSDSGFYLCAWSPGLYGYTFGSGTRLTVV.

A few counts support this clone. The chain carries TRBV5-3 and TRBJ1-2; D not resolved. TRBV5-3 is an ORF for which the function is uncertain. The V gene lost 3 bases and the J gene lost 4 bases, with 19 bases spanning the gap. The CDR3 totals 16 residues. CDR3 sequence: CARSCRAEAGSYGYTF. The CDR3 region has the DNA TGTGCCAGAAGCTGCCGAGCAGAGGCGGGGAGCTATGGCTACACCTTC.

The genes are TRBV4-3 and TRBJ2-3; possible D gene TRBD1, 5 bases. The germline gives CDR1 LGHNA, CDR2 YSLEER. The CDR3 totals 17 residues. With 1 base removed from V and 1 base from J, the gap between germline ends came to 15 bases. Here the CDR3 reads CASSQAPQGAGTDTQYF. The CDR3 DNA reads TGCGCCAGCAGCCAAGCCCCGCAAGGGGCAGGCACAGATACGCAGTATTTT.

This clone was seen a few times. The V gene is TRBV28, the J gene TRBJ1-4; D ambiguous. The CDR3 runs 15 residues. The ends were cut back, 9 bases at V and 8 bases at J, with 22 bases in the middle. CDR1 and CDR2 (germline): MDHEN, SYDVKM. The CDR3 reads CASSMGGGPGEKLFF. The CDR3, as DNA: TGTGCCAGTTCAATGGGCGGAGGACCTGGAGAAAAACTGTTTTTT.

This clone was recorded a few times. The CDR3 spells CAGEGVYTEAFF. CDR3 bases: TGTGCCGGGGAGGGAGTTTACACTGAAGCTTTCTTT. J is TRBJ1-1 and V is TRBV7-9; D uncertain. Trimming cost V 11 bases and J 3 bases, with 13 bases left between them. The CDR3 is 12 amino acids. CDR1 is SEHNR, CDR2 FQNEAQ, per germline (reference sequence).

The CDR3 DNA is TGTGCCAGCAGTCCGGACAGCGCGAACACCGGGGAGCTGTTTTTT. Translation gives CASSPDSANTGELFF. The chain uses TRBV11-2 and TRBJ2-2; perhaps TRBD1 as D (6 bases). V was shortened by 6 bases and J by 0 bases, with 11 bases between the two germline ends. The CDR3 totals 15 residues. CDR1 SGHAT and CDR2 FQNNGV come from the germline V gene.

The sample holds a few counts of this clone. The chain employs TRBV5-1 and TRBJ2-7; TRBD1 matches at 11 bases. CDR1 SGHRS and CDR2 YFSETQ come from the germline V gene. Trimming took 0 bases from V and 5 from J; bases not matched to a gene: 7. CDR3 length: 16 amino acids. The chain's CDR3 is CASSLGGQGAFDEQYF. CDR3 DNA sequence: TGCGCCAGCAGCTTGGGAGGACAGGGGGCGTTTGACGAGCAGTACTTC.

The V gene is TRBV6-5, the J gene TRBJ1-1; D is undetermined. CDR1 MNHEY and CDR2 SVGAGI come from the germline V gene. The ends were cut back, 5 bases at V and 0 bases at J, with 7 bases in the middle. This CDR3 region has 13 residues. CDR3 sequence: CASSPKMNTEAFF. The CDR3 DNA reads as TGTGCCAGCAGTCCCAAAATGAACACTGAAGCTTTCTTT.

This clone was recorded a few times. The chain couples TRBV6-5 to TRBJ1-2, with 9 nucleotides matching TRBD1. The CDR3 runs to 13 residues. The junction had 4 bases not matched to a gene; V was cut back by 4 bases and J by 7 bases. Germline values: CDR1 MNHEY, CDR2 SVGAGI. The DNA for the CDR3 is TGTGCCAGCAGTTCCGGGGGACAGGGTGGCTACACCTTC. It yields the protein CASSSGGQGGYTF.

J is TRBJ1-4 and V is TRBV7-9; D unclear. V was clipped by 0 bases and J by 7 bases, with 15 bases between them. CDR1 is SEHNR, CDR2 FQNEAQ, per germline (reference sequence). This CDR3 region has 16 residues. This chain's CDR3 is CASSLARGASGEKLFF. The CDR3 coding sequence is TGTGCCAGCAGCTTAGCTAGAGGAGCCTCGGGTGAAAAACTGTTTTTT.

The V gene is TRBV5-8, the J gene TRBJ1-5; D not resolved. The CDR3 is 16 residues long. Trimming took 4 bases from V and 4 from J, leaving 18 bases between them. The germline V gene encodes CDR1 SGHTS and CDR2 YDEGEE. This CDR3 reads CASSVSSVRGNQPQHF. The DNA of the CDR3 is TGTGCCAGCAGCGTCTCGTCGGTCCGAGGGAATCAGCCCCAGCATTTT.

The chain carries TRBV20-1 and TRBJ2-7; no clear D gene. V was trimmed by 5 bases and J by 3 bases, leaving 8 bases between them. Germline V gene sequence: CDR1 DFQATT, CDR2 SNEGSKA (reference sequence). This CDR3 spans 11 amino acids. The DNA of the CDR3 is TGCAGTGCTTGGGCGCGCTACGAGCAGTACTTC. Translating it yields CSAWARYEQYF.